Listed here are 31 T cell receptor beta chains from one sample, sequenced in a study of siplizumab effects on memory and regulatory T cells. Produced via immunoSEQ multiplex PCR; TCRdb's table is partial and in-frame only. The sample lists over 100,000 clones; roughly 90% were seen once. Sequencing was performed on CD4+ T cells sorted from blood. The source is a human donor in good health.

The chain uses TRBV28 and TRBJ2-7, with D perhaps matching TRBD1 (7 bases). CDR1 MDHEN and CDR2 SYDVKM come from the germline V gene. V was pared by 7 bases and J by 7 bases, with 17 bases between. The CDR3 has 13 residues. The CDR3 DNA is TGTGCCAGCATCAGAGGACAGGCGGGAGAGCAGTACTTC. Protein: CASIRGQAGEQYF.

The chain is built from TRBV19 and TRBJ2-2; maybe TRBD2 (6 bases). The CDR3 runs 14 residues. V lost 6 bases and J lost 7, with 15 bases in between. The germline V gene encodes CDR1 LNHDA and CDR2 SQIVND (reference sequence). CDR3 protein: CASRGRDFNGELFF. CDR3 bases: TGTGCCAGTAGGGGCCGGGACTTTAACGGGGAGCTGTTTTTT.

The gene calls are TRBV7-8 and TRBJ2-3, with D tentatively TRBD1 or TRBD2 (6 bases each). V lost 5 bases and J lost 3, with 15 bases in between. This CDR3 is 15 amino acids long. Germline CDR1 reads SGHVS; CDR2 reads FQNEAQ. CDR3 coding DNA: TGTGCCAGCAGCCGGGGGCGCGTCGGGACAGATACGCAGTATTTT. The encoded protein is CASSRGRVGTDTQYF.

This rearrangement joins TRBV30 to TRBJ2-4, with D perhaps assigned TRBD1 or TRBD2 (5 bases each). CDR1 GTSNPN and CDR2 SVGIG come from the germline V gene (reference sequence). Trimming took 3 bases from V and 5 from J, leaving 11 bases between them. This CDR3 spans 13 amino acids. The CDR3 sequence: CAWSPGAQNIQYF. The CDR3 region has the DNA TGTGCCTGGAGCCCCGGGGCCCAAAACATTCAGTACTTC.

V and J are TRBV28 and TRBJ1-4; D perhaps matches TRBD1 (5 bases). The CDR3 is 14 residues long. Between the trimmed V and J ends, which lost 6 bases and 7 bases, there was a span of 15 bases. The germline gives CDR1 MDHEN, CDR2 SYDVKM. The CDR3 loop reads CASSLGGRGEKLFF. CDR3 nucleotide sequence: TGTGCCAGCAGCTTGGGGGGGAGAGGTGAAAAACTGTTTTTT.

This clone appeared once. The genes are TRBV11-3 and TRBJ2-3; 7 bases align to TRBD2. Germline trimming cut 1 base from V and 5 bases from J; bases unmatched to any gene: 6. The CDR3 covers 15 residues. The germline V gene encodes CDR1 SGHNT and CDR2 YENEEA. CDR3 region: CASSLAGGPQDTQYF. DNA of the CDR3: TGTGCCAGCAGCTTAGCGGGGGGACCTCAAGATACGCAGTATTTT.

The genes are TRBV2 and TRBJ2-1; D perhaps matches TRBD2 (6 bases). V was clipped by 5 bases and J by 8 bases, with 19 bases between them. Germline V lookup: CDR1 SNHLY, CDR2 FYNNEI. The CDR3 loop spans 15 amino acids. As DNA, the CDR3 is TGTGCCAGCAGTATAAGCGGGTGGACGAGGGATGAGCAGTTCTTC. Translated, it gives CASSISGWTRDEQFF.

The chain links TRBV28 to TRBJ2-7; D is undetermined. This CDR3 is built from 13 residues. Trimming cost V 8 bases and J 3 bases, with 14 bases left between them. Germline lookup yields CDR1 MDHEN and CDR2 SYDVKM. CDR3 protein: CASLMGSGYEQYF. In nucleotides, the CDR3 is TGTGCCAGCCTGATGGGGTCGGGCTACGAGCAGTACTTC.

Worth noting for this clone: Additional DNA sequences in this sample encode the identical CDR3. The chain links TRBV4-1 to TRBJ1-1; the D gene is possibly TRBD1 (6 bases). From germline, CDR1 is MGHRA and CDR2 YSYEKL. The V end was cut by 9 bases, the J end by 2 bases, with 16 bases between. This CDR3 region has 14 residues. The CDR3 spells CASSFDRFNTEAFF. The CDR3 bases are TGCGCCAGTAGCTTCGACAGGTTCAACACTGAAGCTTTCTTT.

The V and J genes are TRBV20-1 and TRBJ1-1, with D tentatively TRBD1 (5 bases). V dropped 6 bases and J dropped 4 bases, with 9 bases sitting between them. The CDR3 sequence is 11 residues long. The germline CDR1 and CDR2 sequences are DFQATT and SNEGSKA (reference sequence). The CDR3 here is CSALDSTEAFF. CDR3 sequence (DNA): TGCAGTGCCCTAGACAGCACTGAAGCTTTCTTT.

The chain recombines TRBV2 with TRBJ2-1; 7 nucleotides line up with TRBD2. The length of the CDR3 is 13 residues. Germline CDR1 reads SNHLY; CDR2 reads FYNNEI. Losses at the gene ends were 7 bases for V and 5 bases for J; bases not matched to a gene: 5. CDR3 in amino acids: CASTSGEDNEQFF. CDR3 bases: TGTGCCAGCACTAGCGGAGAGGACAATGAGCAGTTCTTC.

The gene calls are TRBV6-6 and TRBJ2-1; the match to TRBD2 covers 7 bases. V shed 2 bases, J shed 2 bases, and the junction held 6 bases outside the gene matches. CDR3 length: 16 amino acids. Germline CDR1 reads MNHNY; CDR2 reads SVGAGI (reference sequence). The chain's CDR3 is CASSYAIGLAYNEQFF. CDR3 DNA sequence: TGTGCCAGCAGTTACGCCATCGGACTAGCCTACAATGAGCAGTTCTTC.

The V and J genes are TRBV28 and TRBJ2-2; D is possibly TRBD1 (6 bases). The CDR3 totals 13 residues. Germline lookup yields CDR1 MDHEN and CDR2 SYDVKM. V dropped 5 bases and J dropped 7 bases, with 11 bases sitting between them. The CDR3, as DNA: TGTGCCAGCAGTGCACCGACAGGCGGGGAGCTGTTTTTT. This translates into CASSAPTGGELFF.

V is TRBV5-1 and J is TRBJ2-1; TRBD2 matches at 8 bases. This CDR3 has 12 amino acids. The V segment lost 5 bases and the J segment 8 bases; nucleotides outside the gene matches: 3. From germline, CDR1 is SGHRS and CDR2 YFSETQ. The DNA of the CDR3 is TGCGCCAGCAGAAAAGCGGGAGATGAGCAGTTCTTC. Translated: CASRKAGDEQFF. Drawing the rest from reference TRBV5-1 and TRBJ2-1, the complete variable domain is KAGVTQTPRYLIKTRGQQVTLSCSPISGHRSVSWYQQTPGQGLQFLFEYFSETQRNKGNFPGRFSGRQFSNSRSEMNVSTLELGDSALYLCASRKAGDEQFFGPGTRLTVL.

Only a few counts were recorded for this clone. The chain carries TRBV5-1 and TRBJ1-1; D is unresolved. V dropped 0 bases and J dropped 7 bases, with 10 bases sitting between them. Looked up from germline, CDR1 is SGHRS and CDR2 is YFSETQ. This CDR3 region has 13 residues. CDR3 amino acids: CASSLALKGEAFF. CDR3 bases: TGCGCCAGCAGCTTGGCCCTAAAGGGTGAAGCTTTCTTT. The full variable domain, in which reference TRBV5-1 and TRBJ1-1 provide the parts outside the CDR3, is KAGVTQTPRYLIKTRGQQVTLSCSPISGHRSVSWYQQTPGQGLQFLFEYFSETQRNKGNFPGRFSGRQFSNSRSEMNVSTLELGDSALYLCASSLALKGEAFFGQGTRLTVV.

The chain couples TRBV18 to TRBJ1-4; no clear D gene. Germline lookup yields CDR1 KGHSH and CDR2 LQKENI. The V end was cut by 2 bases, the J end by 8 bases, with 15 bases between. There are 15 residues in the CDR3. The chain's CDR3 is CASSPNLQGREKLFF. CDR3 nucleotides: TGTGCCAGCTCACCAAATTTGCAAGGGCGGGAAAAACTGTTTTTT.

The J gene is TRBJ1-3, the V gene TRBV6-1; no clear D. Looked up from germline, CDR1 is MNHNS and CDR2 is SASEGT. This CDR3 region has 13 residues. V lost 7 bases, J lost 0 bases, and 7 bases lay in between. Here the CDR3 reads CASKLFSGNTIYF. CDR3 nucleotide sequence: TGTGCCAGCAAGCTATTCTCTGGAAACACCATATATTTT.

V and J are TRBV30 and TRBJ1-1; D is undetermined. CDR3 length: 14 residues. Germline-derived CDR1 and CDR2 are GTSNPN and SVGIG (reference sequence). V lost 4 bases and J lost 2, with 14 bases in between. The CDR3 DNA is TGTGCCTGGACCCCCCGTCGCTTCAACACTGAAGCTTTCTTT. This gives the protein CAWTPRRFNTEAFF.

V and J are TRBV5-4 and TRBJ2-3; 9 bases fit TRBD2. This CDR3 has 16 residues. J lost 6 bases, V lost 2 bases, and 10 bases had no gene match. CDR1 and CDR2 (germline): SGHNT, YYREEE (reference sequence). DNA for the CDR3: TGTGCCAGCAGCTTTATGCTAGCGGGGAACAGGGATACGCAGTATTTT. Amino acids: CASSFMLAGNRDTQYF.

The chain links TRBV10-2 to TRBJ1-1; tentatively, D is TRBD1 (6 bases). Germline CDR1 is WSHSY and CDR2 is SAAADI. CDR3 length equals 16 residues. Trimming took 3 bases from V and 6 from J, leaving 20 bases between them. CDR3 residues: CASSEGTSLVYSEAFF. CDR3 DNA: TGCGCCAGCAGTGAAGGGACATCCTTAGTCTACTCTGAAGCTTTCTTT.

The chain uses TRBV19 and TRBJ1-5, with D perhaps TRBD1 (6 bases). CDR3 size: 15 residues. V was shortened by 2 bases and J by 4 bases, with 12 bases between the two germline ends. In germline, CDR1 is LNHDA, CDR2 SQIVND (reference sequence). CDR3 protein: CASSILQGVNQPQHF. CDR3 nucleotide sequence: TGTGCCAGTAGTATATTACAGGGTGTAAATCAGCCCCAGCATTTT.

The gene calls are TRBV10-1 and TRBJ2-7; D is perhaps TRBD2 (5 bases). This CDR3 is 15 amino acids long. Germline values: CDR1 WNHNN, CDR2 SYGVQD (reference sequence). The germline V and J ends were trimmed by 2 bases and 2 bases, with 13 bases remaining between them. This CDR3 is CASSEGEGGPYEQYF. As DNA, the CDR3 is TGCGCCAGCAGTGAGGGTGAGGGCGGCCCCTACGAGCAGTACTTC.

The rearrangement uses TRBV29-1 and TRBJ2-3; TRBD1 matches 8 bases. After removal of 5 bases from V and 4 bases from J, the junction contained 11 bases not matched to a gene. The CDR3 covers 15 residues. The germline gives CDR1 SQVTM, CDR2 ANQGSEA. CDR3 in amino acids: CSVFTGGKSPDTQYF. CDR3 DNA sequence: TGCAGCGTTTTCACAGGGGGGAAATCTCCAGATACGCAGTATTTT.

The chain has TRBV11-2 and TRBJ1-1; no definite D call. CDR1 is SGHAT, CDR2 FQNNGV, per germline. V lost 1 base and J lost 4, with 7 bases in between. The CDR3 has 13 amino acids. CDR3 sequence reads: CASSLAGPTEAFF. CDR3 DNA: TGTGCCAGCAGCTTAGCCGGGCCCACTGAAGCTTTCTTT.

The rearrangement links TRBV5-6 to TRBJ1-1, with TRBD1 as a possible D gene (6 bases). This CDR3 has 13 residues. From germline, CDR1 is SGHDT and CDR2 YYEEEE. Trimming cost V 3 bases and J 0 bases, with 6 bases left between them. CDR3 residues: CASSWTVNTEAFF. CDR3 sequence (DNA): TGTGCCAGCAGCTGGACAGTGAACACTGAAGCTTTCTTT.

The chain uses TRBV11-3 and TRBJ1-1; no reliable D call. Deletions cut 3 bases from V and 3 bases from J, with 8 bases between. The V gene's germline CDR1 is SGHNT and CDR2 YENEEA. This CDR3 has 13 residues. The CDR3 nucleotides are TGTGCCAGCAGCTTTTCGGGTTACACTGAAGCTTTCTTT. Its protein product is CASSFSGYTEAFF.

The rearrangement joins TRBV4-2 to TRBJ1-4; D perhaps matches TRBD1 (5 bases). V lost 0 bases and J lost 6, with 17 bases in between. The CDR3 totals 17 residues. The germline CDR1 and CDR2 sequences are LGHNA and YNFKEQ. The CDR3 sequence is CASSQDRRAWGDEKLFF. CDR3 nucleotide sequence: TGTGCCAGCAGCCAAGATCGGAGGGCATGGGGCGATGAAAAACTGTTTTTT.

This clone was seen once. The rearrangement links TRBV23-1 to TRBJ1-2, with TRBD1 as a possible D gene (5 bases). TRBV23-1 falls under the ORF class, with uncertain function. V dropped 2 bases and J dropped 5 bases, with 15 bases sitting between them. This CDR3 spans 15 amino acids. CDR3 sequence: CASSQNTGPQYGYTF. The CDR3 DNA sequence: TGCGCCAGCAGTCAAAACACGGGACCTCAGTATGGCTACACCTTC.

This rearrangement joins TRBV5-1 to TRBJ1-5; perhaps TRBD1 as D (6 bases). This CDR3 has 14 amino acids. CDR1 and CDR2 from the germline V gene are SGHRS and YFSETQ. The V gene lost 2 bases and the J gene lost 6 bases, with 12 bases spanning the gap. CDR3 DNA sequence: TGCGCCAGCAGCTTAGGGGGGAAGGCTCAGCCCCAGCATTTT. Its protein is CASSLGGKAQPQHF.

Comments on this clone: Other DNA sequences of this sample code for an identical CDR3. V and J are TRBV30 and TRBJ2-7; 10 bases align to TRBD2. There are 16 residues in the CDR3. The V and J ends lost 8 bases and 0 bases, in that order; junction bases with no gene match: 13. Germline CDR1 GTSNPN, CDR2 SVGIG (reference sequence). The CDR3 sequence: CATSRGLADSSYEQYF. CDR3 DNA: TGTGCCACTTCCCGCGGACTAGCGGATAGCTCCTACGAGCAGTACTTC.

The CDR3 bases are TGTGCCAGCAGTCGGTACAGAGCCCAAGAGACCCAGTACTTC. Residues: CASSRYRAQETQYF. V and J are TRBV27 and TRBJ2-5; D gene unclear. Germline-derived CDR1 and CDR2 are MNHEY and SMNVEV (reference sequence). Trimming stripped 5 bases from V and 1 base from J, with 11 bases between. This CDR3 comprises 14 residues.